The entry below describes one T cell receptor beta chain. Its antigen is still unknown. The data are from a study of cytomegalovirus exposure and HLA in healthy donors. Study in general: Sequencing of 150 million to 200 million T cells in an earlier analysis found 120 million or so unique TCR beta sequences. Study-level points and caveats: Sequencing probably produced one cluster of sequence variants that were highly shared.

The CDR3 consists of 16 residues. The V gene's germline CDR1 is SGHRS and CDR2 YFSETQ. The V gene lost 4 bases and the J gene lost 7 bases, with 23 bases spanning the gap. Use of 60 Vbeta and 13 Jbeta primers characterized the PCR. Sequencing was performed with immunoSEQ multiplex PCR; in TCRdb, only in-frame clones are kept and a portion is missing. Seen here are 150,000 to 200,000 clones, roughly 86% observed once, and the top ten hold 1.5% to 2%. V is TRBV5-1 and J is TRBJ1-1, with D possibly TRBD1 on 6 matching bases. Input material: PBMCs. This TCR was recovered from a woman aged 18-29 years in good health and CMV-seronegative. In DNA form, the CDR3 reads TGCGCCAGCAGCCGGAAAACTAGGGACACTGAAAATGAAGCTTTCTTT. The encoded protein is CASSRKTRDTENEAFF.